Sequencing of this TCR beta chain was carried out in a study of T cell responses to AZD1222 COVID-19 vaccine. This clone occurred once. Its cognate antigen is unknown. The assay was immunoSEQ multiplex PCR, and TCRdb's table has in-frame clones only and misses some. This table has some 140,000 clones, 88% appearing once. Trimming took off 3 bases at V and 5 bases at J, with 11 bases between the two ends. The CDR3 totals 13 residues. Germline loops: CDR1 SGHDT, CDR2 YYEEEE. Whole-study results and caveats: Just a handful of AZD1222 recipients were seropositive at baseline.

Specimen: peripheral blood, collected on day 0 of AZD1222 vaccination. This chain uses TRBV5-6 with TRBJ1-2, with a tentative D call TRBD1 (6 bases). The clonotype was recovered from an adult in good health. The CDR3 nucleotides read TGTGCCAGCAGCTCGGGACACCGATATGGCTACACCTTC. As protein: CASSSGHRYGYTF.